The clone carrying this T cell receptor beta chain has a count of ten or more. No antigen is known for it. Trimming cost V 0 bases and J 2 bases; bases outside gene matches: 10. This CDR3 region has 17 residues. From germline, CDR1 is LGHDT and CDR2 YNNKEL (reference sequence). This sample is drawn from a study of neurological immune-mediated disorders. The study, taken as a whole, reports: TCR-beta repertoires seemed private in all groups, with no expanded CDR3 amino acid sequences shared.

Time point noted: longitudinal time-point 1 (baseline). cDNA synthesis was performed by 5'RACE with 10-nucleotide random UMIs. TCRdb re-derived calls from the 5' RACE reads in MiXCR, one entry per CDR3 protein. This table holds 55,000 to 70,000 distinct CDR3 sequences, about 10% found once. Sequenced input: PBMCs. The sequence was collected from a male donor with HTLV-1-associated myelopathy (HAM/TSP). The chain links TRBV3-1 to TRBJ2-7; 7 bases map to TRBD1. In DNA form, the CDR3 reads TGTGCCAGCAGCCAAGATCCGGACAGGAGCCCAGCCTACGAGCAGTACTTC. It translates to CASSQDPDRSPAYEQYF.